This T cell receptor (beta chain) came from a study of shared clonotypes between healthy human individuals. Overall study results and limits: The rarefaction results pointed to incomplete sorted-subset sequencing despite large depth.

A remark on this clone: Its antigen is undetermined.

Running of the assay took place at deep level. Assay used: immunoSEQ multiplex PCR; TCRdb lists only in-frame clones, some missing. Of some 580,000 clones listed, around 97% are singletons. The germline V and J ends were trimmed by 1 base and 1 base, with 7 bases remaining between them. CDR3 length equals 15 residues. Germline V gene sequence: CDR1 SEHNR, CDR2 FQNEAQ (reference sequence). The rearrangement links TRBV7-9 to TRBJ2-2, with D unclear. This sequence originates from a woman aged 25 to 39 in good health. Sample: naive CD4+ T cells sorted from blood. Subset reported: CD45RA+ positively selected. CDR3 DNA sequence: TGTGCCAGCAGCTTAGAGGTCGGGAACACCGGGGAGCTGTTTTTT. This translates into CASSLEVGNTGELFF.